Shown below are 28 T cell receptor beta chains from a single sample sequenced in a study of blood T cell repertoires in COVID-19. Assay: immunoSEQ multiplex PCR; the TCRdb copy retains only in-frame clones and omits some. The profile covers some 150,000 clones, with around 86% appearing a single time and more than 1.5% taken by the ten largest. Input material: peripheral blood. The receptor set was obtained from a human donor in a cohort sampled during active COVID-19.

The rearrangement uses TRBV7-2 and TRBJ2-1; 8 nucleotides align to TRBD2. Trimming took 6 bases from V and 2 from J; bases not matched to a gene: 6. Germline CDR1 SGHTA, CDR2 FQGNSA. The CDR3 has 15 amino acids. CDR3 amino acids: CASRSSGRPYNEQFF. The DNA for the CDR3 is TGTGCCAGCAGATCCAGCGGGAGACCCTACAATGAGCAGTTCTTC.

V usage is TRBV6-6 and J usage is TRBJ2-5; 10 bases align to TRBD2. Germline V CDR1 and CDR2: MNHNY, SVGAGI (reference sequence). With V trimmed by 2 bases and J by 5 bases, 8 bases remained unmatched. CDR3 size: 16 residues. The chain's CDR3 is CASSYQLAGVGETQYF. DNA for the CDR3: TGTGCCAGCAGTTACCAGCTAGCGGGAGTGGGGGAGACCCAGTACTTC.

The rearrangement uses TRBV19 and TRBJ2-1, with 12 nucleotides matching TRBD1. This CDR3 spans 18 amino acids. Losses at the gene ends were 0 bases for V and 7 bases for J; bases not matched to a gene: 10. Germline assignment: CDR1 LNHDA and CDR2 SQIVND (reference sequence). For the CDR3, the DNA is TGTGCCAGTAGTATAGATTTCGGGGGGACAGGGGGCAAGAATGAGCAGTTCTTC. Translated, it gives CASSIDFGGTGGKNEQFF.

The J gene is TRBJ1-2, the V gene TRBV6-1; 10 bases align to TRBD1. CDR1 and CDR2 (germline): MNHNS, SASEGT. V was clipped by 4 bases and J by 5 bases; unmatched bases: 19. The CDR3 spans 19 residues. In DNA form, the CDR3 reads TGTGCCAGCAGTGTCCCGGGACAGGGGTTGGCACACCTCAGATATGGCTACACCTTC. This gives the protein CASSVPGQGLAHLRYGYTF.

The chain couples TRBV19 to TRBJ2-5, with TRBD1 identical over 8 bases. CDR1 is LNHDA and CDR2 is SQIVND in the germline V gene (reference sequence). The CDR3 loop spans 14 amino acids. V shed 10 bases and J 1 base; nucleotides not matched to a gene: 8. The DNA of the CDR3 is TGTGCCACCGGGACAGGACCCCTCCAAGAGACCCAGTACTTC. Its protein is CATGTGPLQETQYF. The full variable domain, rest sourced from reference TRBV19 and TRBJ2-5, is DGGITQSPKYLFRKEGQNVTLSCEQNLNHDAMYWYRQDPGQGLRLIYYSQIVNDFQKGDIAEGYSVSREKKESFPLTVTSAQKNPTAFYLCATGTGPLQETQYFGPGTRLLVL.

At least ten counts were recorded for this clone. This chain joins TRBV6-5 and TRBJ1-1; weak D call: TRBD1 (6 bases). Deletions cut 6 bases from V and 4 bases from J, with 12 bases between. The length of the CDR3 is 13 residues. Germline V gene lookup returns CDR1 MNHEY and CDR2 SVGAGI. In nucleotides, the CDR3 is TGTGCCAGCAGCCCCGACAGGTCCACTGAAGCTTTCTTT. It is translated as CASSPDRSTEAFF.

The chain recombines TRBV6-2 or TRBV6-3 with TRBJ2-7, with TRBD2 matching 10 bases. The CDR3 totals 15 residues. CDR1 and CDR2 from the germline V gene are MNHEY and SVGEGT. V lost 4 bases and J lost 6; bases outside the gene matches: 9. In nucleotides, the CDR3 is TGTGCCAGCAGTTGGCTAGCGGGAGCCTCGGGCGAGCAGTACTTC. It specifies CASSWLAGASGEQYF.

The chain recombines TRBV20-1 with TRBJ2-7; D is possibly TRBD2 (6 bases). The CDR3 contains 13 residues. Germline CDR1 is DFQATT and CDR2 is SNEGSKA (reference sequence). Trimming took off 3 bases at V and 0 bases at J, with 9 bases between the two ends. CDR3 coding DNA: TGCAGTGCTAGTGGCGGGGCCTCCTACGAGCAGTACTTC. Its protein product is CSASGGASYEQYF.

The rearrangement joins TRBV2 to TRBJ1-2; TRBD1 matches at 9 bases. Losses at the gene ends were 2 bases for V and 7 bases for J; bases not matched to a gene: 8. The germline CDR1 and CDR2 sequences are SNHLY and FYNNEI. This CDR3 region has 15 residues. CDR3 loop: CASSETGGQGRGYTF. In DNA, the CDR3 is TGTGCCAGCAGTGAAACCGGGGGACAGGGACGTGGCTACACCTTC.

The genes are TRBV5-1 and TRBJ2-5; possibly TRBD2 for D (6 bases). V was trimmed by 1 base and J by 4 bases, leaving 8 bases between them. CDR3 length: 13 residues. In germline, CDR1 is SGHRS, CDR2 YFSETQ. The DNA of the CDR3 is TGCGCCAGCAGCTTGTCGACTAGAGAGACCCAGTACTTC. Encoded protein: CASSLSTRETQYF. The full variable domain, completed using reference TRBV5-1 and TRBJ2-5, is KAGVTQTPRYLIKTRGQQVTLSCSPISGHRSVSWYQQTPGQGLQFLFEYFSETQRNKGNFPGRFSGRQFSNSRSEMNVSTLELGDSALYLCASSLSTRETQYFGPGTRLLVL.

V gene TRBV25-1 combines with J gene TRBJ1-2, with unresolved D. Trimming pared 4 bases from V and 7 bases from J, leaving 7 bases between. Germline V gives CDR1 MGHDK, CDR2 SYGVNS. The CDR3 has 11 amino acids. The CDR3 region has the DNA TGTGCCAGCAGTGGCGGATTTGGCTACACCTTC. As protein: CASSGGFGYTF.

The J gene is TRBJ2-1, the V gene TRBV6-2 or TRBV6-3, with D possibly being TRBD2 (5 bases). Per the germline V gene, CDR1 is MNHEY and CDR2 is SVGEGT. The CDR3 has 13 residues. The V end lost 5 bases, the J end lost 5 bases, and 10 bases lay between the germline ends. The CDR3 spells CASSVTRHNEQFF. As DNA, the CDR3 is TGTGCCAGCAGTGTCACTAGGCACAATGAGCAGTTCTTC.

This clone was observed a single time. This chain uses TRBV7-3 with TRBJ2-1; unclear D gene. The CDR3 loop spans 13 amino acids. The germline V gene encodes CDR1 SGHTA and CDR2 FQGTGA. V dropped 0 bases and J dropped 3 bases, with 3 bases sitting between them. The CDR3 sequence is CASSLTLYNEQFF. In nucleotides, the CDR3 is TGTGCCAGCAGCTTAACCCTCTACAATGAGCAGTTCTTC.

The chain has TRBV5-1 and TRBJ2-1; 12 bases are a match to TRBD2. V shed 0 bases and J 8 bases; nucleotides not matched to a gene: 6. Germline V lookup: CDR1 SGHRS, CDR2 YFSETQ. The CDR3 has 16 amino acids. The CDR3 region has the DNA TGCGCCAGCAGCTTGGATGGACTAGCGGGAATCTATGAGCAGTTCTTC. Its protein is CASSLDGLAGIYEQFF.

The chain joins TRBV25-1 to TRBJ2-1, with D perhaps TRBD1 (5 bases). Germline assignment: CDR1 MGHDK and CDR2 SYGVNS. Trimming left V 6 bases short and J 8 bases short, with 14 bases between. The CDR3 sequence is 13 residues long. The DNA of the CDR3 is TGTGCCAGCAGGAAGGAAGGGGCCGATGAGCAGTTCTTC. It yields the protein CASRKEGADEQFF. The whole variable domain, remainder taken from reference TRBV25-1 and TRBJ2-1, is EADIYQTPRYLVIGTGKKITLECSQTMGHDKMYWYQQDPGMELHLIHYSYGVNSTEKGDLSSESTVSRIRTEHFPLTLESARPSHTSQYLCASRKEGADEQFFGPGTRLTVL.

V usage is TRBV28 and J usage is TRBJ2-2, with TRBD2 matching 12 bases. The CDR3 has 18 residues. V was clipped by 5 bases and J by 4 bases; unmatched bases: 11. Germline CDR1 reads MDHEN; CDR2 reads SYDVKM. CDR3 loop: CASSALDLAGGGTGELFF. For the CDR3, the DNA is TGTGCCAGCAGTGCCCTAGATCTAGCGGGAGGGGGCACCGGGGAGCTGTTTTTT.

This chain connects TRBV3-1 (or the pseudogene TRBV3-2) to TRBJ2-3; tentative D call: TRBD1 (6 bases). V was trimmed by 5 bases and J by 7 bases, leaving 10 bases between them. The length of the CDR3 is 12 residues. Germline V gene lookup returns CDR1 LGHDT and CDR2 YNNKEL (reference sequence). CDR3 residues: CASSAGQNTQYF. The CDR3 DNA follows: TGTGCCAGCAGCGCCGGACAGAATACGCAGTATTTT.

J is TRBJ2-6 and V is TRBV5-1, with 9 bases aligning to TRBD1. V lost 4 bases, J lost 4 bases, and 3 bases stayed unmatched. Germline CDR1 is SGHRS and CDR2 is YFSETQ. This CDR3 has 15 amino acids. The CDR3 nucleotides are TGCGCCAGCAGCCTACAGGGGGCCGGGGCCAACGTCCTGACTTTC. It yields the protein CASSLQGAGANVLTF. Drawing the rest from reference TRBV5-1 and TRBJ2-6, the complete variable domain is KAGVTQTPRYLIKTRGQQVTLSCSPISGHRSVSWYQQTPGQGLQFLFEYFSETQRNKGNFPGRFSGRQFSNSRSEMNVSTLELGDSALYLCASSLQGAGANVLTFGAGSRLTVL.

The rearrangement uses TRBV7-2 and TRBJ2-7; 7 bases fit TRBD1. Unmatched junction bases numbered 9, after V lost 0 bases and J lost 4 bases. CDR1 is SGHTA, CDR2 FQGNSA, per germline. The CDR3 runs to 16 residues. The CDR3 protein is CASSLAQGQQAYEQYF. CDR3 in DNA: TGTGCCAGCAGCTTAGCCCAGGGACAGCAAGCGTACGAGCAGTACTTC.

The chain has TRBV3-1 (or the pseudogene TRBV3-2) and TRBJ2-5; 10 nucleotides agree with TRBD2. Germline V gene data show CDR1 as LGHDT and CDR2 as YNNKEL (reference sequence). J lost 5 bases, V lost 4 bases, and 10 bases had no gene match. The CDR3 sequence is 16 residues long. CDR3 sequence: CASSRNPSGSWETQYF. The CDR3 coding sequence is TGTGCCAGCAGCCGCAACCCTAGCGGGAGTTGGGAGACCCAGTACTTC.

The J gene is TRBJ1-1, the V gene TRBV7-9; the match to TRBD1 covers 8 bases. The CDR3 loop spans 17 amino acids. CDR1 is SEHNR, CDR2 FQNEAQ, per germline (reference sequence). V lost 5 bases, J lost 4 bases, and 15 bases stayed unmatched. The CDR3 bases are TGTGCCAGCAGCCCAGGACAGGGAGGGAATCGGGGCACTGAAGCTTTCTTT. Protein product: CASSPGQGGNRGTEAFF.

The chain has TRBV6-2 or TRBV6-3 and TRBJ1-1; the match to TRBD1 covers 7 bases. Unmatched junction bases numbered 10, after V lost 2 bases and J lost 1 base. CDR1 is MNHEY, CDR2 SVGEGT, per germline. The CDR3 length is 17 residues. Written as DNA, the CDR3 is TGTGCCAGCAGTTACGTGTCAGGGGGACCTCCGAACACTGAAGCTTTCTTT. Its translation is CASSYVSGGPPNTEAFF.

J is TRBJ2-7 and V is TRBV9; 8 bases agree with TRBD2. Germline V gene lookup returns CDR1 SGDLS and CDR2 YYNGEE. Germline trimming cut 3 bases from V and 0 bases from J; bases unmatched to any gene: 8. The CDR3 length is 16 residues. CDR3 in DNA: TGTGCCAGCAGCGCCACTCTAGCGGGCCCCTCCTACGAGCAGTACTTC. It yields the protein CASSATLAGPSYEQYF.

The chain links TRBV7-3 to TRBJ2-2; 10 bases match TRBD1. The CDR3 sequence is 15 residues long. With V trimmed by 4 bases and J by 5 bases, 4 bases remained unmatched. Germline lookup yields CDR1 SGHTA and CDR2 FQGTGA. This CDR3 is CASSSRTGGTGELFF. DNA for the CDR3: TGTGCCAGCAGCTCCAGGACAGGGGGGACCGGGGAGCTGTTTTTT.

This clone came up a few times. The J gene is TRBJ2-2, the V gene TRBV11-3, with 7 bases identical to TRBD1. Germline lookup yields CDR1 SGHNT and CDR2 YENEEA. The trim removed 5 bases at V and 5 bases at J, leaving 5 bases unmatched. The CDR3 has 14 residues. The DNA of the CDR3 is TGTGCCAGCAGCGACGGACAGGAGACCGGGGAGCTGTTTTTT. It yields the protein CASSDGQETGELFF.

This clone was seen repeatedly, ten times or more. The J gene is TRBJ2-7, the V gene TRBV7-9; D gene ambiguous. The CDR3 has 12 residues. CDR1 SEHNR and CDR2 FQNEAQ come from the germline V gene (reference sequence). With 3 bases removed from V and 3 bases from J, the gap between germline ends came to 6 bases. The CDR3 reads CASSLGDYEQYF. The CDR3 DNA reads as TGTGCCAGCAGCTTGGGCGACTACGAGCAGTACTTC.

The chain combines TRBV7-2 with TRBJ1-1, with unresolved D. Germline V gene data show CDR1 as SGHTA and CDR2 as FQGNSA. V was pared by 5 bases and J by 0 bases, with 13 bases between. This CDR3 comprises 15 residues. The CDR3 loop is CASSPSYRLNTEAFF. The DNA of the CDR3 is TGTGCCAGCAGCCCCTCATACAGATTGAACACTGAAGCTTTCTTT.

The J gene is TRBJ1-5, the V gene TRBV6-5; D is uncertain. Germline CDR1 and CDR2: MNHEY and SVGAGI. Trimming took off 7 bases at V and 5 bases at J, with 15 bases between the two ends. This CDR3 is 14 amino acids long. The CDR3 loop reads CASNVNSPHQPQHF. As DNA, the CDR3 is TGTGCCAGCAACGTAAACAGCCCTCATCAGCCCCAGCATTTT.